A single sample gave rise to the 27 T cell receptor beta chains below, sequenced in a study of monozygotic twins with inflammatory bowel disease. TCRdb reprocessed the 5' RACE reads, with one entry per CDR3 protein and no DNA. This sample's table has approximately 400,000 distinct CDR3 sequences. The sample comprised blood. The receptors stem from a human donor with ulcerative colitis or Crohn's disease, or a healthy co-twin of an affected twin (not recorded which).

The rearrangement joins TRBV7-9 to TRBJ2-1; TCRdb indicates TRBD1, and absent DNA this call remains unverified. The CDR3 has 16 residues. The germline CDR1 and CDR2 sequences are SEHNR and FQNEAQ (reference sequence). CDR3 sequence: CASIHSGSGYNNEQFF.

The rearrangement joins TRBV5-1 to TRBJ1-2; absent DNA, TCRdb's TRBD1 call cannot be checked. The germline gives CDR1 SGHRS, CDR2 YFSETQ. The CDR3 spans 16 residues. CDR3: CASSLTGTDTRDGYTF.

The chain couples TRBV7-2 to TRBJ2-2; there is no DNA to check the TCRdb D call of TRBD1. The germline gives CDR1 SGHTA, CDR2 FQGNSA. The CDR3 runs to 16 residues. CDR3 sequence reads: CASSSRHRSSTGELFF. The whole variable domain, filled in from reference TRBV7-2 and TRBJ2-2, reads GAGVSQSPSNKVTEKGKDVELRCDPISGHTALYWYRQSLGQGLEFLIYFQGNSAPDKSGLPSDRFSAERTGGSVSTLTIQRTQQEDSAVYLCASSSRHRSSTGELFFGEGSRLTVL.

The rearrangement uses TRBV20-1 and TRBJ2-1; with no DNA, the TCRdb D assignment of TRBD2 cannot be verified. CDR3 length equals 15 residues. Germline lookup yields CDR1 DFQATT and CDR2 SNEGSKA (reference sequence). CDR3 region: CSATPLARGHNEQFF.

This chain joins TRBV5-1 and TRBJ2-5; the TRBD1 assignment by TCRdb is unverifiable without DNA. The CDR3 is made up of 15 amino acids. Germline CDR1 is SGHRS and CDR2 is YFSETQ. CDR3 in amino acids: CASSLVLAGEETQYF.

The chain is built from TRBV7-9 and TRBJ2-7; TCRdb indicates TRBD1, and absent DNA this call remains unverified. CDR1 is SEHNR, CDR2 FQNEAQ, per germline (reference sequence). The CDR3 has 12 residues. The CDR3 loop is CASQGQGGEQYF.

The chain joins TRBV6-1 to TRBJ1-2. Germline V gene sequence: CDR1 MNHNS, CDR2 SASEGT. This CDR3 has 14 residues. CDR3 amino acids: CASSATYYNYGYTF.

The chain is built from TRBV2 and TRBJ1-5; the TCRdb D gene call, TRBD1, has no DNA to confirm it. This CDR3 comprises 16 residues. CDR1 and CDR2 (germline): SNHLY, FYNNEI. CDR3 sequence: CASSGGKTGIGQPQHF.

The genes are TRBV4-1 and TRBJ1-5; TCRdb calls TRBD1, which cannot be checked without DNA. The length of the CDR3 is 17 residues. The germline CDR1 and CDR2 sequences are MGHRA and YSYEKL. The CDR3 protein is CASSQDLQLRDLQPQHF.

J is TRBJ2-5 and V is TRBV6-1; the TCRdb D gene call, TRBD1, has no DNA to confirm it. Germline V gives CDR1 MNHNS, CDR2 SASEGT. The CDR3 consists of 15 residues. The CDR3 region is CASNSPGGGKETQYF.

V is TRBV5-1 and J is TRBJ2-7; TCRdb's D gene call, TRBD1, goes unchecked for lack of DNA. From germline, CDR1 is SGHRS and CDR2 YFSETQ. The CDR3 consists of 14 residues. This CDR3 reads CASSPWTAEDEQYF.

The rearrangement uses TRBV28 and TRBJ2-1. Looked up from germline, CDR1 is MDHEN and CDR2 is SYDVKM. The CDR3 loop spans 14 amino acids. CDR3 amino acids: CASKERSSYNEQFF.

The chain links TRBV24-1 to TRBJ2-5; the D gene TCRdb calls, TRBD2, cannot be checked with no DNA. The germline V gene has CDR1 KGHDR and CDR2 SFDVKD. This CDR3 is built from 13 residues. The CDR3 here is CATSEGRKETQYF.

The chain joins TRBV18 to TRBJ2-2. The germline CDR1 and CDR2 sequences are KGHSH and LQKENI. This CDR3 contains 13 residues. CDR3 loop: CASSPQVTGELFF.

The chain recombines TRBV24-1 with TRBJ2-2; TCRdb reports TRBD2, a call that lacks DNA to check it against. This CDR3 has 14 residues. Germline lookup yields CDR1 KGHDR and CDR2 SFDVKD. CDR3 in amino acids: CATEGSLGTGELFF.

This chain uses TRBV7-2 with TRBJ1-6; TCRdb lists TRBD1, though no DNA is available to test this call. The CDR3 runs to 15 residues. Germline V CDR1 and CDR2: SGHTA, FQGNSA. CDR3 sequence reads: CASSPTGTSNSPLHF. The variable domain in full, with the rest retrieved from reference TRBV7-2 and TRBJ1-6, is GAGVSQSPSNKVTEKGKDVELRCDPISGHTALYWYRQSLGQGLEFLIYFQGNSAPDKSGLPSDRFSAERTGGSVSTLTIQRTQQEDSAVYLCASSPTGTSNSPLHFGNGTRLTVT.

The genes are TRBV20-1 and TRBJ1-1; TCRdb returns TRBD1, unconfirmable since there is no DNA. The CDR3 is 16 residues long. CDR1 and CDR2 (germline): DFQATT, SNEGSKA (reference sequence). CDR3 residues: CSARDGTGGAGTEAFF.

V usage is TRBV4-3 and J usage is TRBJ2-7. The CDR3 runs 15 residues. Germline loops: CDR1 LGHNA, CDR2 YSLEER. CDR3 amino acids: CASSQDGVGSYEQYF.

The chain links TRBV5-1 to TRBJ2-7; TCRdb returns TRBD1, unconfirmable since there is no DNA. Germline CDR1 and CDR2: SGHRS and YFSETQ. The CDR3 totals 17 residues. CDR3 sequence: CASSLFRPGQSSYEQYF. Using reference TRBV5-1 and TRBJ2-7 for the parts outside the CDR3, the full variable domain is KAGVTQTPRYLIKTRGQQVTLSCSPISGHRSVSWYQQTPGQGLQFLFEYFSETQRNKGNFPGRFSGRQFSNSRSEMNVSTLELGDSALYLCASSLFRPGQSSYEQYFGPGTRLTVT.

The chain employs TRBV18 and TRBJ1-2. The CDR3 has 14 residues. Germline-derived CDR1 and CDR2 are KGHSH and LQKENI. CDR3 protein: CASSPSAENYGYTF.

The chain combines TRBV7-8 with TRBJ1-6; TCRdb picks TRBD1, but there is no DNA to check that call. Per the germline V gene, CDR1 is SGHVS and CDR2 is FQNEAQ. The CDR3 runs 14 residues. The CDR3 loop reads CASSFWTGNSPLHF. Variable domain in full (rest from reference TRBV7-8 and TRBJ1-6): GAGVSQSPRYKVAKRGQDVALRCDPISGHVSLFWYQQALGQGPEFLTYFQNEAQLDKSGLPSDRFFAERPEGSVSTLKIQRTQQEDSAVYLCASSFWTGNSPLHFGNGTRLTVT.

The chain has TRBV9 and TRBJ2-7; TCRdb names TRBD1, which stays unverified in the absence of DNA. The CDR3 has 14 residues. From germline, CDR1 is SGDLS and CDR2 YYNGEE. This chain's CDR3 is CASSTGQGSYEQYF.

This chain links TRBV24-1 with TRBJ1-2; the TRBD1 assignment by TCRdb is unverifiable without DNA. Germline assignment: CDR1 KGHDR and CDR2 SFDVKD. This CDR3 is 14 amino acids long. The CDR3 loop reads CATSDSDRAGGYTF.

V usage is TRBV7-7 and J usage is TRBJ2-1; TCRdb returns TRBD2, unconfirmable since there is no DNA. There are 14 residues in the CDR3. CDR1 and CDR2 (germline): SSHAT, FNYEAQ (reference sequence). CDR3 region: CASSSAPSGGEQFF.

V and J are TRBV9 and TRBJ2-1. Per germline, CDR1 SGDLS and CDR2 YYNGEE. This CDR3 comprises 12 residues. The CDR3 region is CASSVGANEQFF. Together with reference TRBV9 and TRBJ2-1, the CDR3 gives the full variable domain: DSGVTQTPKHLITATGQRVTLRCSPRSGDLSVYWYQQSLDQGLQFLIQYYNGEERAKGNILERFSAQQFPDLHSELNLSSLELGDSALYFCASSVGANEQFFGPGTRLTVL.

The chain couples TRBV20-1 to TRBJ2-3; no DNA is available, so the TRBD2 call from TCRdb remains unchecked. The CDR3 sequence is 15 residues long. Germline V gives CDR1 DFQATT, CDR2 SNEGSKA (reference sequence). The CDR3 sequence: CSATAGGASTDTQYF.

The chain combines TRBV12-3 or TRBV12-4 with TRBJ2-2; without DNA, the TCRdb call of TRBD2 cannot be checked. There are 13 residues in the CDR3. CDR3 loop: CASSLMGPGELFF.